This TCR beta chain was identified during a study of Graves' ophthalmopathy and Graves' hyperthyroidism. Overall study context: The study drew peripheral blood at initial diagnosis, before any treatment.

Stable hyperthyroidism meant no ophthalmopathy within 18 months of follow-up. Investigators amplified TCR beta CDR3 regions from RNA transcripts. HTBI primers primed a first-round RT-PCR, and a second-round multiplex PCR followed. TCRdb re-derived calls from the multiplex PCR reads in MiXCR, one entry per CDR3 protein. Of fewer than 650,000 distinct CDR3 sequences listed, roughly 20% are singletons. This clonotype was seen at least ten times. The antigen remains undetermined. Notes on the study in general: A majority of expanded thyroid clonotypes exceeding 0.001 frequency were likewise present in blood. Cross-validated, the 13-signature model showed 87.88%/81.08% sensitivity/specificity, and 80%/75% in the test set.

The sequenced sample was peripheral blood. The clonotype originates from a woman under 30 with stable Graves' hyperthyroidism. Some clones in this sample may be carry-over from other donors' samples.

As DNA, the CDR3 is TGTGCCAGCAGCAACGGGAGGCCGGGGAGCTCCTACGAGCAGTACTTC. Translating gives CASSNGRPGSSYEQYF. The V gene is TRBV11-1, the J gene TRBJ2-7; TRBD2 agrees at 7 bases. The germline V gene has CDR1 SGHAT and CDR2 FQDESV (reference sequence). There are 16 residues in the CDR3. Losses at the gene ends were 5 bases for V and 0 bases for J; bases not matched to a gene: 10.